The present entry profiles one T cell receptor beta chain with its context. V lost 2 bases to trimming and J lost 4 bases; unmatched junction nucleotides: 5. Germline CDR1 reads MNHEY; CDR2 reads SVGEGT. This CDR3 is built from 15 residues. This entry is derived from a study of control samples from healthy donors and cancer patients. Clones were sequenced by immunoSEQ multiplex PCR, and TCRdb holds only the in-frame ones, with some missing. The top ten hold 11% of the sample, which has about 140,000 clones, just under 95% seen once. The source is a man aged 30 to 45 in good health. The V and J genes are TRBV6-2 or TRBV6-3 and TRBJ2-1, with TRBD1 matching over 7 bases. The sample consisted of blood. The CDR3 protein is CASSYRDRPYNEQFF. CDR3 DNA: TGTGCCAGCAGTTACCGGGACAGACCTTACAATGAGCAGTTCTTC.